This T cell receptor (beta chain) is drawn from a study of blood T cell repertoires in COVID-19. The protocol was immunoSEQ multiplex PCR, while the TCRdb copy is restricted to in-frame clones and leaves out a portion. The sample comprises some 260,000 clones, 80% to 90% of which are singletons, and roughly 10% rests with the top ten. The Seattle site enrolled patients during active infection and followed them longitudinally. The CDR3 loop spans 14 amino acids. With 4 bases clipped from V and 7 bases from J, the junction kept 7 bases outside the gene matches. Germline V CDR1 and CDR2: SGHNT, YYREEE (reference sequence).

This receptor was taken from a woman in her 70s with COVID-19, enrolled during active disease. The V gene is TRBV5-4, the J gene TRBJ1-4, with TRBD1 matching 7 bases. The sample comprised peripheral blood. CDR3 sequence: CASSRGGMGEKLFF. The DNA of the CDR3 is TGTGCCAGCAGCAGAGGGGGCATGGGTGAAAAACTGTTTTTT.